A single sample is the source of the 8 T cell receptor beta chains below, sequenced in a study of CD8 T cells in Susac syndrome. RNA was extracted with the RNeasy kit, and a quantity of roughly 0.5 to 1 ug was reverse transcribed using random hexamers. Each CDR3 protein gets one entry after TCRdb re-called the immunoSEQ multiplex PCR reads with MiXCR. Of about 180,000 distinct CDR3 sequences detected, roughly 94% appear once; the ten largest clones hold 0.099%. Sequencing was done on a sample of CD4+ T cells from PBMCs. The receptors originated from a human donor with Susac syndrome.

The genes are TRBV7-8 and TRBJ2-3; D not resolved. Trimming removed 2 bases from V and 6 bases from J, with 12 bases in between. The germline V gene encodes CDR1 SGHVS and CDR2 FQNEAQ. The CDR3 is made up of 14 amino acids. The chain's CDR3 is CASSLFGSTDTQYF. CDR3 sequence (DNA): TGTGCCAGCAGCTTATTCGGGTCCACGGATACGCAGTATTTT.

V is TRBV10-3 and J is TRBJ2-7, with 10 bases identical to TRBD2. J gave up 7 bases and V 6 bases, and 6 bases lay outside the gene matches. Germline CDR1 is ENHRY and CDR2 is SYGVKD. The CDR3 extends over 13 amino acids. This CDR3 is CAIRLAGSLEQYF. For the CDR3, the DNA is TGTGCCATCAGACTAGCGGGATCGCTTGAGCAGTACTTC.

The rearrangement links TRBV29-1 to TRBJ1-1, with D possibly matching TRBD1 (5 bases). The V end was cut by 2 bases, the J end by 6 bases, with 13 bases between. The CDR3 is 13 residues long. The V gene's germline CDR1 is SQVTM and CDR2 ANQGSEA. The CDR3 DNA reads as TGCAGCGTTGAAATGCGGTTCAGGGCTGAAGCTTTCTTT. Protein product: CSVEMRFRAEAFF. The whole variable domain, remainder taken from reference TRBV29-1 and TRBJ1-1, is SAVISQKPSRDICQRGTSLTIQCQVDSQVTMMFWYRQQPGQSLTLIATANQGSEATYESGFVIDKFPISRPNLTFSTLTVSNMSPEDSSIYLCSVEMRFRAEAFFGQGTRLTVV.

The rearrangement uses TRBV18 and TRBJ2-1; D gene uncertain. Trimming took 6 bases from V and 4 from J, leaving 10 bases between them. Germline loops: CDR1 KGHSH, CDR2 LQKENI. The CDR3 has 13 amino acids. The CDR3 sequence: CASSHDGYNEQFF. CDR3 nucleotides: TGTGCCAGCTCCCACGACGGATACAATGAGCAGTTCTTC.

The rearrangement links TRBV29-1 to TRBJ2-7, with TRBD1 matching 9 bases. The CDR3 covers 13 residues. The V segment lost 3 bases and the J segment 6 bases; nucleotides outside the gene matches: 6. Looked up from germline, CDR1 is SQVTM and CDR2 is ANQGSEA. In DNA, the CDR3 is TGCAGCGTTGAGACAGGGGGGACGGGCGAGCAGTACTTC. As protein: CSVETGGTGEQYF.

V and J are TRBV7-9 and TRBJ2-5, with 7 positions matching TRBD1. Losses at the gene ends were 4 bases for V and 2 bases for J; bases not matched to a gene: 4. Germline assignment: CDR1 SEHNR and CDR2 FQNEAQ (reference sequence). The CDR3 is 14 amino acids. The CDR3 DNA reads TGTGCCAGCAGCTCGGGACAGTCTCAAGAGACCCAGTACTTC. Encoded protein: CASSSGQSQETQYF.

This clonotype was picked up one time. The genes are TRBV14 and TRBJ2-1, with 13 nucleotides matching TRBD2. V lost 1 base and J lost 6; bases outside the gene matches: 12. Germline V lookup: CDR1 SGHDN, CDR2 FVKESK. This CDR3 contains 19 residues. This CDR3 is CASSQGGTSGASWSNEQFF. The CDR3 bases are TGTGCCAGCAGCCAAGGGGGGACTAGCGGGGCCTCATGGTCCAATGAGCAGTTCTTC.

This chain joins TRBV24-1 and TRBJ2-6; weak D call: TRBD2 (5 bases). The germline CDR1 and CDR2 sequences are KGHDR and SFDVKD. V lost 5 bases, J lost 2 bases, and 9 bases lay in between. The CDR3 totals 15 residues. The CDR3 sequence: CATSARGAGANVLTF. The CDR3 region has the DNA TGTGCCACCAGTGCACGGGGAGCTGGGGCCAACGTCCTGACTTTC.